Sequencing of this T cell receptor beta chain was carried out in a study of CD4 T cells in relation to SARS-CoV-2 and coronaviruses. As for this clone: Its antigen is not identified.

Profiled with immunoSEQ multiplex PCR; TCRdb holds only in-frame clones, not every one. This table has tens of thousands of clones, 76% appearing once. Unexposed donor CD4+ T cells date from 2011-2018, before the COVID-19 pandemic. CD4+ T cells were isolated from the cells after nine to eleven days of culture. As cell numbers allowed, unexposed-donor CD4+ T cells faced SARS-CoV-2 S/N and four cold-coronavirus spikes. Trimming took 2 bases from V and 2 from J; bases not matched to a gene: 3. This CDR3 has 15 residues. Germline V gene lookup returns CDR1 SGDLS and CDR2 YYNGEE. The V call is TRBV9, the J call TRBJ1-5, with TRBD1 matching 8 bases. What was sequenced was CD4+ T cells from PBMCs, cultured in vitro. This sequence originates from a human donor in good health. CDR3 loop: CASSVSGQGNQPQHF. As DNA, the CDR3 is TGTGCCAGCAGCGTGTCGGGACAGGGCAATCAGCCCCAGCATTTT.